Below are 26 T cell receptor beta chains sequenced from a single sample in a study of blood T cell repertoires in COVID-19. Produced via immunoSEQ multiplex PCR; TCRdb's table is partial and in-frame only. There are 350,000 to 450,000 clones in the sample; 80% to 90% occur only once, and around 1.1% lies in the top ten. The sequencing sample was made of PBMCs or T cells enriched from blood (not recorded which). The receptor source for this set is a man aged 30 to 39 who had recovered from COVID-19.

The rearrangement uses TRBV5-1 and TRBJ2-7; 10 nucleotides align to TRBD2. This CDR3 is 14 amino acids long. The V gene end was trimmed by 0 bases and the J gene end by 5 bases; junction bases not matched to a gene: 2. The germline CDR1 and CDR2 sequences are SGHRS and YFSETQ. Written as DNA, the CDR3 is TGCGCCAGCAGCTTGGGCGGACTAGCGGACGAGCAGTACTTC. Its protein is CASSLGGLADEQYF. The full variable domain, rest sourced from reference TRBV5-1 and TRBJ2-7, is KAGVTQTPRYLIKTRGQQVTLSCSPISGHRSVSWYQQTPGQGLQFLFEYFSETQRNKGNFPGRFSGRQFSNSRSEMNVSTLELGDSALYLCASSLGGLADEQYFGPGTRLTVT.

CDR3 DNA sequence: TGTGCCAGCAGTGACCCCTCGGCAGCGGGCTACGAGCAGTACTTC. This sequence encodes CASSDPSAAGYEQYF. V and J are TRBV25-1 and TRBJ2-7; D possibly corresponds to TRBD2 (6 bases). There are 15 residues in the CDR3. V shed 3 bases and J shed 3 bases, with 15 bases lying between them. Germline V gene data show CDR1 as MGHDK and CDR2 as SYGVNS.

V is TRBV19 and J is TRBJ1-4; the D is unclear. The germline V gene encodes CDR1 LNHDA and CDR2 SQIVND (reference sequence). This CDR3 spans 14 amino acids. V shed 4 bases and J shed 5 bases, with 11 bases lying between them. CDR3 in amino acids: CASSRIGVNEKLFF. The CDR3 region has the DNA TGTGCCAGTAGTAGGATCGGGGTGAATGAAAAACTGTTTTTT.

The genes are TRBV18 and TRBJ2-1, with 14 bases fitting TRBD2. Germline-derived CDR1 and CDR2 are KGHSH and LQKENI. Trimming cost V 6 bases and J 8 bases; bases outside gene matches: 9. CDR3 length: 16 residues. CDR3 loop: CASSSVSGLAGDEQFF. CDR3 DNA sequence: TGTGCCAGCTCGTCTGTTTCGGGACTAGCGGGAGATGAGCAGTTCTTC.

V is TRBV7-2 and J is TRBJ2-5; possible D gene TRBD1, 6 bases. Germline lookup yields CDR1 SGHTA and CDR2 FQGNSA. V dropped 1 base and J dropped 4 bases, with 16 bases sitting between them. This CDR3 has 16 residues. The CDR3 sequence: CASSLVSTGSGETQYF. CDR3 coding DNA: TGTGCCAGCAGCTTAGTCTCTACAGGGTCAGGAGAGACCCAGTACTTC.

The chain joins TRBV28 to TRBJ2-3; D gene uncertain. From germline, CDR1 is MDHEN and CDR2 SYDVKM. The CDR3 consists of 13 residues. V shed 5 bases and J shed 4 bases, with 10 bases lying between them. The CDR3 bases are TGTGCCAGCAGTCCTATTGGAGCAGATACGCAGTATTTT. Protein: CASSPIGADTQYF.

This chain connects TRBV5-6 to TRBJ2-1; 14 bases fit TRBD2. V trimming: 7 bases; J trimming: 10 bases; junction bases outside the gene matches: 10. This CDR3 region has 15 residues. Germline CDR1 SGHDT, CDR2 YYEEEE. The CDR3 DNA is TGTGCCAGCGATCCGGGACTAGCGGGAGCGTACGAGCAGTTCTTC. This sequence encodes CASDPGLAGAYEQFF.

V usage is TRBV15 and J usage is TRBJ1-5, with D possibly matching TRBD1 (6 bases). From germline, CDR1 is LNHNV and CDR2 YYDKDF (reference sequence). This CDR3 is 17 amino acids long. V gave up 1 base and J gave up 0 bases, with 13 bases separating them. CDR3 region: CATSRGNTGNSNQPQHF. CDR3 coding DNA: TGTGCCACCAGCAGAGGGAACACAGGGAATAGCAATCAGCCCCAGCATTTT.

The chain is built from TRBV10-2 and TRBJ1-2; 9 bases line up with TRBD1. With 8 bases clipped from V and 7 bases from J, the junction kept 14 bases outside the gene matches. Germline CDR1 is WSHSY and CDR2 is SAAADI. The CDR3 totals 15 residues. CDR3 amino acids: CASGLLGQGETGYTF. CDR3 in DNA: TGCGCCAGCGGTCTCCTGGGACAGGGAGAGACTGGCTACACCTTC.

CDR3 sequence (DNA): TGTGCCTGGGCCACAGGGACGGATACGCAGTATTTT. This sequence encodes CAWATGTDTQYF. The chain links TRBV30 to TRBJ2-3; D possibly corresponds to TRBD1 (6 bases). The CDR3 sequence is 12 residues long. Deletions cut 5 bases from V and 6 bases from J, with 12 bases between. Germline V lookup: CDR1 GTSNPN, CDR2 SVGIG (reference sequence).

The CDR3 loop is CASSFLEGSGIQYF. CDR3 sequence (DNA): TGTGCCAGCAGCTTCCTTGAAGGCTCGGGGATTCAGTACTTC. This sequence joins TRBV7-2 and TRBJ2-4; a possible D gene is TRBD2 (5 bases). This CDR3 has 14 amino acids. The germline CDR1 and CDR2 sequences are SGHTA and FQGNSA. V gave up 3 bases and J gave up 10 bases, with 16 bases separating them.

The chain has TRBV4-1 and TRBJ2-1; 12 nucleotides align to TRBD2. The CDR3 is 16 amino acids. From germline, CDR1 is MGHRA and CDR2 YSYEKL. V lost 0 bases and J lost 8; bases outside the gene matches: 5. CDR3 DNA: TGCGCCAGCAGCCAAGATGAGGGACTAGCGGGTTATGAGCAGTTCTTC. Encoded protein: CASSQDEGLAGYEQFF.

V and J are TRBV28 and TRBJ2-5; 8 bases align to TRBD1. Germline CDR1 is MDHEN and CDR2 is SYDVKM. With 7 bases clipped from V and 5 bases from J, the junction kept 12 bases outside the gene matches. This CDR3 has 15 amino acids. The CDR3 loop is CASTIGQGSWETQYF. CDR3 DNA sequence: TGTGCCAGCACGATTGGACAGGGTAGTTGGGAGACCCAGTACTTC. Looking up the rest from reference TRBV28 and TRBJ2-5 gives the full variable domain: DVKVTQSSRYLVKRTGEKVFLECVQDMDHENMFWYRQDPGLGLRLIYFSYDVKMKEKGDIPEGYSVSREKKERFSLILESASTNQTSMYLCASTIGQGSWETQYFGPGTRLLVL.

The chain joins TRBV25-1 to TRBJ2-1; D unresolved. Germline CDR1 is MGHDK and CDR2 is SYGVNS. Trimming removed 5 bases at V and 4 bases at J, with 9 bases between. The CDR3 totals 13 residues. For the CDR3, the DNA is TGTGCCAGCAGTTCCCAGATGTACAATGAGCAGTTCTTC. Translated, it gives CASSSQMYNEQFF.

This clone was counted ten times or more. The chain links TRBV11-2 to TRBJ2-7; a weak D match, TRBD1 (5 bases). The germline CDR1 and CDR2 sequences are SGHAT and FQNNGV. The CDR3 is made up of 13 amino acids. V shed 8 bases and J shed 2 bases, with 13 bases lying between them. The chain's CDR3 is CASRLGRTYEQYF. DNA of the CDR3: TGTGCCAGCCGTTTGGGGCGGACCTACGAGCAGTACTTC. The full variable domain, in which reference TRBV11-2 and TRBJ2-7 provide the parts outside the CDR3, is EAGVAQSPRYKIIEKRQSVAFWCNPISGHATLYWYQQILGQGPKLLIQFQNNGVVDDSQLPKDRFSAERLKGVDSTLKIQPAKLEDSAVYLCASRLGRTYEQYFGPGTRLTVT.

The chain uses TRBV6-5 and TRBJ2-1; TRBD2 might be the D (5 bases). The CDR3 extends over 12 amino acids. Per germline, CDR1 MNHEY and CDR2 SVGAGI. V was cut by 5 bases and J by 10 bases, with 12 bases left in between. Here the CDR3 DNA reads TGTGCCAGCAGTAATAGCGTTTCGGAGCAGTTCTTC. Amino acid sequence: CASSNSVSEQFF.

The CDR3 nucleotides read TGCGCCAGCAGCTTGGTGGACAGGGGCAATGAGCAGTTCTTC. Translation gives CASSLVDRGNEQFF. The rearrangement joins TRBV5-1 to TRBJ2-1; 9 positions match TRBD1. The CDR3 is 14 amino acids. Germline CDR1 and CDR2: SGHRS and YFSETQ. V was pared by 0 bases and J by 6 bases, with 1 base of the junction left unmatched. The full variable domain, with the rest looked up from reference TRBV5-1 and TRBJ2-1, is KAGVTQTPRYLIKTRGQQVTLSCSPISGHRSVSWYQQTPGQGLQFLFEYFSETQRNKGNFPGRFSGRQFSNSRSEMNVSTLELGDSALYLCASSLVDRGNEQFFGPGTRLTVL.

The V gene is TRBV2, the J gene TRBJ2-1; 9 bases agree with TRBD2. CDR3 length: 14 amino acids. Germline loops: CDR1 SNHLY, CDR2 FYNNEI. V shed 3 bases, J shed 6 bases, and the junction held 3 bases outside the gene matches. In nucleotides, the CDR3 is TGTGCCAGCAGTGAGCTACTAGCGGGCAATGAGCAGTTCTTC. Its translation is CASSELLAGNEQFF.

V is TRBV15 and J is TRBJ2-7; D is possibly TRBD2 (5 bases). The CDR3 contains 15 residues. V was cut by 4 bases and J by 3 bases, with 16 bases left in between. Germline values: CDR1 LNHNV, CDR2 YYDKDF (reference sequence). The CDR3 DNA reads as TGTGCCACCAGCAAGGATCTCAGCGGTAGCTACGAGCAGTACTTC. It specifies CATSKDLSGSYEQYF.

The J gene is TRBJ2-2, the V gene TRBV2; tentatively, D is TRBD2 (6 bases). Trimming shortened V by 6 bases and J by 2 bases, and 13 bases separated the two germline ends. This CDR3 is built from 15 residues. Per the germline V gene, CDR1 is SNHLY and CDR2 is FYNNEI. The CDR3 spells CASRPGALNTGELFF. The CDR3 DNA reads TGTGCCAGCAGGCCGGGAGCCCTCAACACCGGGGAGCTGTTTTTT.

This rearrangement joins TRBV24-1 to TRBJ2-1; the match to TRBD1 covers 7 bases. CDR3 length: 17 residues. The trim removed 1 base at V and 5 bases at J, leaving 10 bases unmatched. Germline V gene lookup returns CDR1 KGHDR and CDR2 SFDVKD. CDR3: CATSDFRTGPANNEQFF. The DNA for the CDR3 is TGTGCCACCAGTGATTTCCGGACAGGTCCTGCGAACAATGAGCAGTTCTTC.

The chain carries TRBV10-2 and TRBJ2-3, with 12 positions matching TRBD2. Trimming took 3 bases from V and 0 from J; bases not matched to a gene: 1. CDR3 length: 16 residues. Germline V gives CDR1 WSHSY, CDR2 SAAADI. DNA of the CDR3: TGCGCCAGCAGTGATGGACTAGCGGGAAGCACAGATACGCAGTATTTT. Amino acid sequence: CASSDGLAGSTDTQYF.

This chain joins TRBV10-2 and TRBJ2-1; tentative D call: TRBD1 (5 bases). Trimming removed 7 bases from V and 10 bases from J, with 14 bases in between. This CDR3 has 12 amino acids. Germline CDR1 WSHSY, CDR2 SAAADI. CDR3 DNA: TGCGCCAGCACGAACTGGCCAGGGGAGCAGTTCTTC. Translated: CASTNWPGEQFF.

In its sample, this clone was seen once. The V call is TRBV30, the J call TRBJ1-1; TRBD1 might be the D (5 bases). With 0 bases removed from V and 5 bases from J, the gap between germline ends came to 16 bases. The CDR3 spans 15 residues. Germline loops: CDR1 GTSNPN, CDR2 SVGIG (reference sequence). CDR3 in DNA: TGTGCCTGGAGTGTATTAGAGGGACTTGGAACTGAAGCTTTCTTT. This codes for CAWSVLEGLGTEAFF.

The table lists this clone with a few counts. The CDR3, as DNA: TGCAGCGCTGATCTAGCGACCCAAGAGACCCAGTACTTC. Its translation: CSADLATQETQYF. This chain uses TRBV29-1 with TRBJ2-5; D may be TRBD2 (6 bases). The V end was cut by 7 bases, the J end by 1 base, with 13 bases between. Germline V gene sequence: CDR1 SQVTM, CDR2 ANQGSEA. The CDR3 has 13 residues.

The chain is built from TRBV18 and TRBJ1-5, with D possibly TRBD1 on 5 matching bases. CDR3 size: 15 residues. Germline V gives CDR1 KGHSH, CDR2 LQKENI. With 3 bases removed from V and 5 bases from J, the gap between germline ends came to 14 bases. The CDR3 region is CASSPSRDGDQPQHF. CDR3 sequence (DNA): TGTGCCAGCTCACCCTCGCGGGACGGAGATCAGCCCCAGCATTTT. Full variable domain (remainder filled in from reference TRBV18 and TRBJ1-5): NAGVMQNPRHLVRRRGQEARLRCSPMKGHSHVYWYRQLPEEGLKFMVYLQKENIIDESGMPKERFSAEFPKEGPSILRIQQVVRGDSAAYFCASSPSRDGDQPQHFGDGTRLSIL.